What follows is one TCR beta chain and its context. The method was immunoSEQ multiplex PCR; TCRdb's version includes in-frame clones alone and lacks a portion of them. The data show more than 1,400 clones, approximately 42% seen once. The source of the sample is a study of T cells in localized non-small cell lung cancer. This clonotype originated in a male donor aged 60 or over with stage I squamous cell lung carcinoma. Sequencing used lung tumor tissue, obtained before any cancer treatment.

The CDR3 DNA reads TGTGCCAGTAGCCTAATCCGGGATCAGCCCCAGCATTTT. Translating it yields CASSLIRDQPQHF. This rearrangement joins TRBV19 to TRBJ1-5; D ambiguous. V lost 6 bases and J 5 bases, leaving 11 bases between the germline ends. The CDR3 length is 13 residues. Looked up from germline, CDR1 is LNHDA and CDR2 is SQIVND (reference sequence).